The rows below give T cell receptor beta chains drawn from one sample of a study of cytomegalovirus exposure and HLA in healthy donors. Profiled with immunoSEQ multiplex PCR; TCRdb holds only in-frame clones, not every one. Of 150,000 to 200,000 clones listed, approximately 84% are singletons. Sequenced: PBMCs. The receptors here all came from a girl aged 5 to 17 in good health and CMV-seropositive. Each CDR3 is given with its conserved first and last residue. The D gene is left open where the match is weak. A clone size is listed for some rows: how often the clone was seen (once, few, many), or a class if it is expanded.

CDR3nt	CDR3aa	v_gene	j_gene	d_gene	abundance
TGCAGCGTTTACCGAAAGAGCTCCTACGAGCAGTACTTC	CSVYRKSSYEQYF	TRBV29-1	TRBJ2-7	-	-
TGTGCCAGCAGTGAGGGACTAGCGGGAGAGGGGAAGTTCTTC	CASSEGLAGEGKFF	TRBV2	TRBJ2-1	TRBD2	-
TGTGCCAGCAGTTACAGCAGGGTCTACGAGCAGTACTTC	CASSYSRVYEQYF	TRBV6-5	TRBJ2-7	-	-
TGTGCCAGCAGCCCCGGACAAGCCAAAAACATTCAGTACTTC	CASSPGQAKNIQYF	TRBV6-5	TRBJ2-4	-	few
TGTGCCAGCTCGCTGCGACAGGGGGCAAGTGGAGATGGCTACACCTTC	CASSLRQGASGDGYTF	TRBV18	TRBJ1-2	TRBD1	-
TGTGCCAGCAGGGTTGCCTCGGTGACTGAAGCTTTCTTT	CASRVASVTEAFF	TRBV27	TRBJ1-1	-	once
TGTGCCAGCAGTTGGTCTGGGACTAGCGGGAGTTGGTTCTTC	CASSWSGTSGSWFF	TRBV27	TRBJ2-7	TRBD2	-
TGTGCCAGCAGCTTAGGAGTGAGGGCATCCTCCTACAATGAGCAGTTCTTC	CASSLGVRASSYNEQFF	TRBV7-2	TRBJ2-1	-	-
TGTGCCAGCAGCCCCGGGGCGGGGCCTTCCTACGAGCAGTACTTC	CASSPGAGPSYEQYF	TRBV11-2	TRBJ2-7	-	-
TGTGCCAGCAGCCCAAGACTAGCGGGAGAAGAGACCCAGTACTTC	CASSPRLAGEETQYF	TRBV9	TRBJ2-5	TRBD2	-
TGTGCCAGCAGCAAGGGACAGCCACGAAACTACGAGCAGTACTTC	CASSKGQPRNYEQYF	TRBV5-6	TRBJ2-7	TRBD1	-
TGTGCCAGCAGTGCCCGTAGTAGCGGGACCCACGAGCAGTACTTC	CASSARSSGTHEQYF	TRBV6-1	TRBJ2-7	TRBD2	-
TGTGCCACCAGCCGCCCAAATCAGGGGCCGCTCTATGGCTACACCTTC	CATSRPNQGPLYGYTF	TRBV15	TRBJ1-2	-	-
TGTGCCACCAGCAGAGATTCGGCCTGGATGACTTCGGGGGAGCAGTTCTTC	CATSRDSAWMTSGEQFF	TRBV15	TRBJ2-1	-	once
TGTGCCAGCAGTTACGGCCTTAACTATGGCTACACCTTC	CASSYGLNYGYTF	TRBV6-5	TRBJ1-2	-	-
TGTGCCAGCAGCCCCGGAGGTGCGCTAGCGGGAGGTTACGAGCAGTACTTC	CASSPGGALAGGYEQYF	TRBV5-4	TRBJ2-7	TRBD2	-
TGTGCCAGCAGCCTAACCGACTACGAGCAGTACTTC	CASSLTDYEQYF	TRBV5-8	TRBJ2-7	-	-
TGCAGCGTTGGACAGGATAGCAATCAGCCCCAGCATTTT	CSVGQDSNQPQHF	TRBV29-1	TRBJ1-5	-	-
TGTGCCATCAGCGGGTCACAGGGCAGGAGCACTGAAGCTTTCTTT	CAISGSQGRSTEAFF	TRBV10-3	TRBJ1-1	-	-
TGTGCCAGCAGTGAATTTGGGCGCCCTGAAGCTTTCTTT	CASSEFGRPEAFF	TRBV6-1	TRBJ1-1	-	-
TGCAGCGTTATTTGGCCCACTAATGAAAAACTGTTTTTT	CSVIWPTNEKLFF	TRBV29-1	TRBJ1-4	-	many
TGCAGCACTGCTGTTGGTACGCAGTATTTT	CSTAVGTQYF	TRBV29-1	TRBJ2-3	-	-
TGTGCCAGCAGCAAAGACAGGGGCTCGGCAAAACTGTTTTTT	CASSKDRGSAKLFF	TRBV21-1	TRBJ1-4	-	-
TGTGCCAGCAGACCTCTAGCGGGAGGATCCTACGAGCAGTACTTC	CASRPLAGGSYEQYF	TRBV6-1	TRBJ2-7	TRBD2	-
TGTGCCAGCAGCACGGACAGGGTCTATGGCTACACCTTC	CASSTDRVYGYTF	TRBV6-5	TRBJ1-2	TRBD1	-
TGTGCCAGCAGGGGGACAGGGGCCGGGGGCTACACCTTC	CASRGTGAGGYTF	TRBV27	TRBJ1-2	TRBD1	-
TGCGCCAGCAGTTACCGTCCTAGCCGGGAGACTTACGAGCAGTACTTC	CASSYRPSRETYEQYF	TRBV4-1	TRBJ2-7	-	-
TGTGCCAGCAGCCCAAGAGGGACAGGGGGCACAGATACGCAGTATTTT	CASSPRGTGGTDTQYF	TRBV7-9	TRBJ2-3	TRBD1	-
TGTGCCAGCAGCCCCGGGGATCCACAGCATAGACATAGCAATCAGCCCCAGCATTTT	CASSPGDPQHRHSNQPQHF	TRBV27	TRBJ1-5	-	-
TGTGCCAGCAGCCCGACTAGCGGGACCTACGAGCAGTACTTC	CASSPTSGTYEQYF	TRBV9	TRBJ2-7	TRBD2	once
TGTGCCAGCAGCTACCGACAGGGGATCAGTTACGAGCAGTACTTC	CASSYRQGISYEQYF	TRBV13	TRBJ2-7	TRBD1	-
TGTGCCAGCAGCTTGCGTCTCGAGCAGTACTTC	CASSLRLEQYF	TRBV5-6	TRBJ2-7	-	-
TGTGCCAGCAGCTGGACGGGAGGCGGGGAAGAGACCCAGTACTTC	CASSWTGGGEETQYF	TRBV11-2	TRBJ2-5	TRBD2	-
TGCGCCAGCAGCTATGGGACAGCGCACAATGAGCAGTTCTTC	CASSYGTAHNEQFF	TRBV5-1	TRBJ2-1	TRBD1	-
TGTGCCAGCAGGCTACTAGCACGGGAGACCCAGTACTTC	CASRLLARETQYF	TRBV27	TRBJ2-5	-	-
TGTGCCAGCAGTGTCAGCGGGAGCGGTATTGATACGCAGTATTTT	CASSVSGSGIDTQYF	TRBV2	TRBJ2-3	TRBD2	-
TGTGCCAGCAGCTTAGGGGGGGGGAGAAACACCATATATTTT	CASSLGGGRNTIYF	TRBV7-2	TRBJ1-3	-	-
TGTGCCAGCAGGATTCCTGGACAGTCGAACACCGGGGAGCTGTTTTTT	CASRIPGQSNTGELFF	TRBV2	TRBJ2-2	-	-
TGTGCCAGTTCACAGGGAATGATGGGCAATCAGCCCCAGCATTTT	CASSQGMMGNQPQHF	TRBV27	TRBJ1-5	-	-
TGTGCCAGCAGCACACTGACTAGCGGGAAAGACACCGGGGAGCTGTTTTTT	CASSTLTSGKDTGELFF	TRBV5-4	TRBJ2-2	TRBD2	-
TGTGCCAGAGGGTGGGGACTCCTACAGAGAATGAGGTATTTT	CARGWGLLQRMRYF	TRBV21-1	TRBJ2-3	-	few
TGTGCCAGCAGCAAAGAGGGAGGGGGTGAAGGTGGCTACACCTTC	CASSKEGGGEGGYTF	TRBV21-1	TRBJ1-2	-	-
TGTGCCAGCAGCTTAGCTCGGAACAGGGACACCGGGGAGCTGTTTTTT	CASSLARNRDTGELFF	TRBV7-9	TRBJ2-2	-	-
TGTGCCAGCAGCCGACAGGTTAGGAACACTGAAGCTTTCTTT	CASSRQVRNTEAFF	TRBV6-5	TRBJ1-1	-	-
TGTGCCTGGACTCAGTCCCACTATGGCTACACCTTC	CAWTQSHYGYTF	TRBV30	TRBJ1-2	-	-
TGTGCCAGCAGTGACAGGGACAGAGCTAACTATGGCTACACCTTC	CASSDRDRANYGYTF	TRBV6-6	TRBJ1-2	TRBD1	-
TGCGCCAGCAGCCAAGTAGGCGGGAGAAGCTACGAGCAGTACTTC	CASSQVGGRSYEQYF	TRBV4-1	TRBJ2-7	TRBD2	-
TGTGCCAGTATGCATCCAAGCGGGCCTGACACAGATACGCAGTATTTT	CASMHPSGPDTDTQYF	TRBV19	TRBJ2-3	-	-
TGTGCCAGCTCGGCCGGGGTCGGGGGGAACAATCAGCCCCAGCATTTT	CASSAGVGGNNQPQHF	TRBV18	TRBJ1-5	-	-
TGTGCCAGCAGCTCACTCCTCTCTGGAAACACCATATATTTT	CASSSLLSGNTIYF	TRBV7-9	TRBJ1-3	-	-
TGTGCCAGCAGTTCCCCTTGGGGAGATATCGTTCCAGATACGCAGTATTTT	CASSSPWGDIVPDTQYF	TRBV28	TRBJ2-3	-	-
TGTGCCAGCAGCCCTCAGGCTAGCGGGAGGGGGTCCAATGAGCAGTTCTTC	CASSPQASGRGSNEQFF	TRBV7-3	TRBJ2-1	TRBD2	-
TGTGCCAGCAGCTCCCCCGAACAGGGACCTACTGAAGCTTTCTTT	CASSSPEQGPTEAFF	TRBV7-9	TRBJ1-1	-	-
TGTGCCAGCAGGAACGACAGGGTCGACTATGGCTACACCTTC	CASRNDRVDYGYTF	TRBV5-6	TRBJ1-2	TRBD1	-
TGCGCCAGCAGCTCCGGCAACAGGGGAGGCTATGGCTACACCTTC	CASSSGNRGGYGYTF	TRBV5-1	TRBJ1-2	TRBD1	-